Presented here are 25 T cell receptor beta chains from one specimen sequenced in a study of cytomegalovirus exposure and HLA in healthy donors. PCR amplification relied on 60 Vbeta primers (plus 13 Jbeta primers). Measured with immunoSEQ multiplex PCR; TCRdb has only the in-frame clones, and not every one. Of about 200,000 clones listed, about 76% are singletons. The material sequenced was PBMCs. These receptors all come from a male donor in good health and CMV-seropositive.

The genes are TRBV19 and TRBJ2-2, with 7 bases aligning to TRBD2. CDR1 and CDR2 from the germline V gene are LNHDA and SQIVND (reference sequence). With V trimmed by 2 bases and J by 6 bases, 0 bases remained unmatched. The CDR3 totals 13 residues. CDR3 in amino acids: CASSILAAGELFF. In DNA, the CDR3 is TGTGCCAGTAGTATACTAGCGGCCGGGGAGCTGTTTTTT.

This clone showed up just a few times. The rearrangement uses TRBV15 and TRBJ1-1, with D possibly TRBD1 on 6 matching bases. V was pared by 1 base and J by 0 bases, with 15 bases between. The CDR3 consists of 17 residues. The germline V gene has CDR1 LNHNV and CDR2 YYDKDF (reference sequence). In DNA, the CDR3 is TGTGCCACCAGCAGAGCCCTCGGACAGTTAATGAACACTGAAGCTTTCTTT. Protein: CATSRALGQLMNTEAFF. The variable domain in full, completed from reference TRBV15 and TRBJ1-1, reads DAMVIQNPRYQVTQFGKPVTLSCSQTLNHNVMYWYQQKSSQAPKLLFHYYDKDFNNEADTPDNFQSRRPNTSFCFLDIRSPGLGDTAMYLCATSRALGQLMNTEAFFGQGTRLTVV.

This clone was detected only a few times. V and J are TRBV7-2 and TRBJ1-3; D might be TRBD1 (6 bases). The CDR3 loop spans 16 amino acids. Per germline, CDR1 SGHTA and CDR2 FQGNSA. The V end was cut by 5 bases, the J end by 4 bases, with 18 bases between. The CDR3 spells CASSQQGPLSGNTIYF. CDR3 sequence (DNA): TGTGCCAGCAGCCAACAGGGCCCCCTCTCCGGAAACACCATATATTTT.

This rearrangement joins TRBV7-9 to TRBJ1-5; 9 nucleotides agree with TRBD1. Germline assignment: CDR1 SEHNR and CDR2 FQNEAQ (reference sequence). CDR3 size: 17 residues. The junction had 10 bases not matched to a gene; V was cut back by 4 bases and J by 3 bases. The CDR3 DNA sequence: TGTGCCAGCAGCTCGGGACAGGGAACTTTTGACAATCAGCCCCAGCATTTT. Translation: CASSSGQGTFDNQPQHF.

The chain couples TRBV5-6 to TRBJ1-5; D remains ambiguous. Trimming took 2 bases from V and 4 from J, leaving 7 bases between them. The CDR3 is 13 residues long. Germline V gene lookup returns CDR1 SGHDT and CDR2 YYEEEE. This CDR3 is CASSLGENQPQHF. Written as DNA, the CDR3 is TGTGCCAGCAGCTTAGGAGAGAATCAGCCCCAGCATTTT.

The chain couples TRBV5-4 to TRBJ1-1; D may be TRBD1 (6 bases). Germline CDR1 SGHNT, CDR2 YYREEE (reference sequence). Trimming shortened V by 3 bases and J by 6 bases, and 21 bases separated the two germline ends. This CDR3 has 16 residues. The CDR3 DNA reads TGTGCCAGCAGCTCCCTCGGGGGGCTGGAATTGTCTGAAGCTTTCTTT. Translation: CASSSLGGLELSEAFF.

This clone has more than one count but fewer than ten. J is TRBJ1-2 and V is TRBV28; no definite D call. Per germline, CDR1 MDHEN and CDR2 SYDVKM. Between the trimmed V and J ends, which lost 1 base and 0 bases, there was a span of 9 bases. The CDR3 has 15 residues. CDR3 protein: CASSLYQITNYGYTF. The CDR3 nucleotides are TGTGCCAGCAGTTTATACCAGATTACTAACTATGGCTACACCTTC.

The chain couples TRBV18 to TRBJ1-5; D is unclear. Trimming cost V 3 bases and J 4 bases, with 7 bases left between them. CDR1 KGHSH and CDR2 LQKENI come from the germline V gene. The CDR3 loop spans 13 amino acids. This CDR3 is CASSPRTNQPQHF. Written as DNA, the CDR3 is TGTGCCAGCTCACCTCGTACAAATCAGCCCCAGCATTTT.

This chain joins TRBV5-4 and TRBJ2-4; 7 positions agree with TRBD1. The CDR3 extends over 14 amino acids. The V gene end was trimmed by 3 bases and the J gene end by 8 bases; junction bases not matched to a gene: 8. From germline, CDR1 is SGHNT and CDR2 YYREEE (reference sequence). DNA for the CDR3: TGTGCCAGCAGCTCCAAGGGGGCGGCGGACATTCAGTACTTC. This codes for CASSSKGAADIQYF.

The chain links TRBV10-3 to TRBJ2-1, with TRBD1 matching over 8 bases. After removal of 10 bases from V and 10 bases from J, the junction contained 15 bases not matched to a gene. Germline CDR1 reads ENHRY; CDR2 reads SYGVKD. This CDR3 is 14 amino acids long. DNA of the CDR3: TGTGCCACGACAGGGGACACTACAATTAAGGAGCAGTTCTTC. Translating it yields CATTGDTTIKEQFF.

This clone was seen only a few times. The chain links TRBV6-6 to TRBJ1-5; 8 bases fit TRBD1. J lost 2 bases, V lost 4 bases, and 4 bases had no gene match. There are 15 residues in the CDR3. Germline V gene lookup returns CDR1 MNHNY and CDR2 SVGAGI (reference sequence). The chain's CDR3 is CASSSRGQGNQPQHF. The CDR3 nucleotides are TGTGCCAGCAGTTCCAGGGGGCAGGGCAATCAGCCCCAGCATTTT.

This rearrangement joins TRBV7-9 to TRBJ2-5, with 11 nucleotides matching TRBD2. Germline CDR1 reads SEHNR; CDR2 reads FQNEAQ (reference sequence). Trimming at V came to 7 bases and at J to 5 bases, leaving 12 bases not matched to a gene. The CDR3 consists of 16 residues. CDR3 amino acids: CASTQVLAGGKETQYF. The CDR3 DNA reads as TGTGCCAGCACCCAGGTGCTAGCGGGGGGTAAGGAGACCCAGTACTTC.

The V and J genes are TRBV10-3 and TRBJ1-5, with 8 bases that match TRBD1. Germline-derived CDR1 and CDR2 are ENHRY and SYGVKD. V lost 0 bases to trimming and J lost 6 bases; unmatched junction nucleotides: 7. The CDR3 sequence is 16 residues long. This CDR3 reads CAISESSGRGLQPQHF. For the CDR3, the DNA is TGTGCCATCAGTGAGTCGAGTGGCAGGGGGCTTCAGCCCCAGCATTTT.

The chain carries TRBV7-8 and TRBJ1-6, with TRBD1 as a possible D gene (5 bases). The V gene lost 5 bases and the J gene lost 8 bases, with 16 bases spanning the gap. There are 15 residues in the CDR3. In germline, CDR1 is SGHVS, CDR2 FQNEAQ. The CDR3 here is CASSPVGRADSPLHF. In DNA form, the CDR3 reads TGTGCCAGCAGCCCCGTAGGCAGGGCCGATTCACCCCTCCACTTT.

The rearrangement joins TRBV7-2 to TRBJ2-3; TRBD2 is a possible D gene (5 bases). Germline values: CDR1 SGHTA, CDR2 FQGNSA. V was clipped by 1 base and J by 0 bases, with 14 bases between them. This CDR3 has 17 amino acids. CDR3 in amino acids: CASSLGVGRTSTDTQYF. The CDR3 DNA reads TGTGCCAGCAGCTTAGGGGTGGGCCGGACTAGCACAGATACGCAGTATTTT.

The chain carries TRBV11-2 and TRBJ1-5, with no clear D. The length of the CDR3 is 13 residues. Trimming cost V 0 bases and J 9 bases, with 9 bases left between them. The germline gives CDR1 SGHAT, CDR2 FQNNGV. The CDR3 sequence: CASSLDSGRPQHF. The CDR3 DNA reads TGTGCCAGCAGCTTAGATTCTGGTAGGCCCCAGCATTTT.

The chain has TRBV10-3 and TRBJ2-5; 9 bases line up with TRBD1. Germline CDR1 and CDR2: ENHRY and SYGVKD. V shed 2 bases and J 5 bases; nucleotides not matched to a gene: 12. The CDR3 is 17 amino acids. The CDR3 nucleotides are TGTGCCATCAGTGAGCAGGCAGGGACAGGGATGGGGGAGACCCAGTACTTC. It translates to CAISEQAGTGMGETQYF.

This clone came up once. This sequence joins TRBV5-4 and TRBJ2-3; D is perhaps TRBD1 (5 bases). The CDR3 length is 13 residues. The V gene's germline CDR1 is SGHNT and CDR2 YYREEE (reference sequence). V was trimmed by 2 bases and J by 6 bases, leaving 10 bases between them. The CDR3 coding sequence is TGTGCCAGCAGCTTCATCAGGGTCGATACGCAGTATTTT. Its translation: CASSFIRVDTQYF.

V is TRBV11-2 and J is TRBJ1-5; a possible D gene is TRBD1 (5 bases). This CDR3 spans 12 amino acids. Trimming took off 6 bases at V and 12 bases at J, with 15 bases between the two ends. From germline, CDR1 is SGHAT and CDR2 FQNNGV. The CDR3: CASRPICQGQHF. CDR3 DNA sequence: TGTGCCAGCAGACCTATTTGTCAGGGCCAGCATTTT.

The CDR3 bases are TGCGCCAGCAGCCCCTGGGAACGGGGGTTCTACGAGCAGTACTTC. Its translation is CASSPWERGFYEQYF. The V gene is TRBV4-3, the J gene TRBJ2-7, with D tentatively TRBD2 (6 bases). CDR3 length equals 15 residues. The germline CDR1 and CDR2 sequences are LGHNA and YSLEER. V was clipped by 4 bases and J by 3 bases, with 16 bases between them.

This sequence joins TRBV5-1 and TRBJ2-1, with TRBD2 matching 9 bases. V was clipped by 4 bases and J by 8 bases; unmatched bases: 16. Germline-derived CDR1 and CDR2 are SGHRS and YFSETQ. The CDR3 sequence is 17 residues long. The CDR3 loop is CASSLMPTSGGGHEQFF. The CDR3 region has the DNA TGCGCCAGCAGCCTAATGCCGACTAGCGGCGGAGGGCATGAGCAGTTCTTC.

V usage is TRBV19 and J usage is TRBJ2-5; maybe TRBD1 (6 bases). V was clipped by 1 base and J by 4 bases, with 13 bases between them. This CDR3 is 15 amino acids long. Germline assignment: CDR1 LNHDA and CDR2 SQIVND (reference sequence). The CDR3 nucleotides are TGTGCCAGTAGTATAGGGCAGGGGAAGCTAGAGACCCAGTACTTC. Translated, it gives CASSIGQGKLETQYF.

This chain links TRBV9 with TRBJ1-5; 8 nucleotides line up with TRBD1. This CDR3 has 15 residues. The germline V gene has CDR1 SGDLS and CDR2 YYNGEE. Trimming removed 2 bases from V and 7 bases from J; junction bases left unmatched: 8. CDR3 sequence: CASSVDPTGEQPQHF. Written as DNA, the CDR3 is TGTGCCAGCAGCGTTGATCCGACAGGGGAACAGCCCCAGCATTTT.

This chain connects TRBV2 to TRBJ2-5; D is possibly TRBD2 (7 bases). The CDR3 is 13 amino acids. Germline CDR1 is SNHLY and CDR2 is FYNNEI. Trimming removed 4 bases at V and 4 bases at J, with 10 bases between. Here the CDR3 reads CASSVRGPETQYF. DNA for the CDR3: TGTGCCAGCAGTGTGCGGGGGCCAGAGACCCAGTACTTC.

The CDR3 DNA sequence: TGTGCCAGCAGTTCCACAGGGGATCTGGGCTACACCTTC. Amino acids: CASSSTGDLGYTF. This chain joins TRBV6-5 and TRBJ1-2, with 7 bases identical to TRBD1. The J segment lost 8 bases and the V segment lost 4 bases, leaving 7 bases of the junction unmatched. The CDR3 is 13 amino acids. CDR1 is MNHEY and CDR2 is SVGAGI in the germline V gene.